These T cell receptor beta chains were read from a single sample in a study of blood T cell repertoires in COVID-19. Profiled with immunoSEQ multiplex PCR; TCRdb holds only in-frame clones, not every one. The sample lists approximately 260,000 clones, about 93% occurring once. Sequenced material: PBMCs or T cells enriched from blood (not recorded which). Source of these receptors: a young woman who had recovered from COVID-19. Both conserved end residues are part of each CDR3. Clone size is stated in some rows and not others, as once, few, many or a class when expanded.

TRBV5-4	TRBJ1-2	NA	CASSPGQGALIGGYTF
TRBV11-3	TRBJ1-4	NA	CASSLEGTATNEKLFF
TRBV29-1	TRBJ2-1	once	CSVDRGNEQFF
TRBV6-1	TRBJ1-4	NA	CASSEAQDIEKLFF
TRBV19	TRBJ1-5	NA	CASSGTGGGNQPQHF
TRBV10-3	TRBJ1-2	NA	CAISEGHRRDYGYTF
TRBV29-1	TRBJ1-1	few	CSAGELNTEAFF
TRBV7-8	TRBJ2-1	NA	CASSPRTRWDEQFF
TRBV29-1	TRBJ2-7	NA	CSVLRQGGEQYF
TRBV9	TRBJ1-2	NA	CASSVSDTGSYGYTF
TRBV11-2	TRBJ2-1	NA	CASSLGLAASYNEQFF
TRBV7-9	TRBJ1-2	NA	CASSAWTGGAGYTF
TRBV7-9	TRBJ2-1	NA	CASSPGTEGLLYYNEQFF
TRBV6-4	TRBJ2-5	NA	CASTGDELEETQYF
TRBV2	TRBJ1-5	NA	CASSTGTHNQPQHF
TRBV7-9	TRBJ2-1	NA	CASSLSAGEQGEQFF